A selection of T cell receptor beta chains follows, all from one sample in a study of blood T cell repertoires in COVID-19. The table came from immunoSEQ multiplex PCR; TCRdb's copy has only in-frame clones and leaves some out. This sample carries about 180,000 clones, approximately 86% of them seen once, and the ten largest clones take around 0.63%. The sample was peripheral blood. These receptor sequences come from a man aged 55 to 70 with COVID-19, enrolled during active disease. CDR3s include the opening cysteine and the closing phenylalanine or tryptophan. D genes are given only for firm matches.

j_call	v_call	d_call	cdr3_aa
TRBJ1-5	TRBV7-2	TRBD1	CASSIETGPQPQHF
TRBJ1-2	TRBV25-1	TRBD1	CASSDANGDSFYGYTF
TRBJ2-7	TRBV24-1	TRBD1	CATSDGKTGTYEQYF
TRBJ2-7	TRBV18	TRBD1	CASSPLGTGGPSYEQYF
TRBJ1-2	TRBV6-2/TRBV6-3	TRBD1	CASSPLRTGNGYTF
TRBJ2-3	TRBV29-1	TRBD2	CSVELRTSDTDTQYF
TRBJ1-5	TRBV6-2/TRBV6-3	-	CASSYKADRINQPQHF
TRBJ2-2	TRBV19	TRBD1	CASSIANRGSGELFF
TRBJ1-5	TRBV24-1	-	CATSTYRAEEPQHF
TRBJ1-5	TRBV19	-	CASSIEIRQTSNQPQHF
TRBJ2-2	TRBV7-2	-	CASSPRQVAGELFF
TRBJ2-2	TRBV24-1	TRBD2	CATSDPGTSGGYTGELFF
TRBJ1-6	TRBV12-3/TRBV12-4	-	CASRDTGSPLHF
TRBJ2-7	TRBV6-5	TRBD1	CASSSTGAEQYF
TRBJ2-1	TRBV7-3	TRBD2	CASSPTSGNSYNEQFF
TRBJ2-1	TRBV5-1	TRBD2	CASSLGSSGSYNEQFF
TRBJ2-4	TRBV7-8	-	CASSSLIAKNIQYF
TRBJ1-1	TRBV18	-	CASSPKEVNTEAFF
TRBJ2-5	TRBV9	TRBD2	CASSVAGTSGRSLHF
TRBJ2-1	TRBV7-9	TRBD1	CASSLIGDRGPFF
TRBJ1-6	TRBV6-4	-	CASSDSWGINSPLHF
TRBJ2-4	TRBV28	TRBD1	CASSDRVPNIQYF
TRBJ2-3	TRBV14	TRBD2	CASSRSGTADTQYF
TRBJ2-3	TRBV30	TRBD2	CASVAGVIGTQYF
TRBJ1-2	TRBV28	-	CASSIINYGYTF
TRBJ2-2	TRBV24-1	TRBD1	CATSGQGGFAGELFF
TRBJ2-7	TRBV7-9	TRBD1	CASSLDRGTYEQYF
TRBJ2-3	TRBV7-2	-	CASSLVPGLADTQYF
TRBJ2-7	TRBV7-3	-	CASSLTPPTGRGFYEQYF
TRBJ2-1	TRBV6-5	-	CASSYSWLNEQFF
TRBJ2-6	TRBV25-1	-	CASTVSGANVLTF
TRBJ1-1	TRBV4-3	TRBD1	CASSRSTGSEAFF
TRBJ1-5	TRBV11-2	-	CASSLGRVQPQHF
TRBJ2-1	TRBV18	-	CASSPWQVSYNEQFF
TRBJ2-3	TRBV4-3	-	CASSQENTLSGDTQYF
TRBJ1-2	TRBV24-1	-	CATSGVGDYGYTF
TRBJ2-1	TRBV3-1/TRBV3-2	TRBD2	CASSLGTSGGNEQFF
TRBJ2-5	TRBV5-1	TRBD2	CASSLRTSGQETQYF
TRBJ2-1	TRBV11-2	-	CASSLGLGAEQFF